Following are 11 T cell receptor beta chains from one sample sequenced in a study of human T cells and chemical hapten exposure. Sample time point: pre-sensitization, week 0. Indicated treatment: therapeutic diphenylcyclopropenone sensitization with weekly scalp DPC. MiXCR, applied by TCRdb to the RACE reads, yields one record per CDR3 protein. The sample includes approximately 400,000 distinct CDR3 sequences, 5% to 6.5% of them seen just once. The sample in question was whole blood, obtained in connection with sensitization to the hapten diphenylcyclopropenone (DPC). The receptors derive from a woman between 50 and 59 years old with alopecia areata. Some clones in this sample may be carry-over from other donors' samples.

This rearrangement joins TRBV7-9 to TRBJ2-7; TRBD2 matches at 7 bases. V gave up 7 bases and J gave up 2 bases; unmatched junction bases: 5. Germline lookup yields CDR1 SEHNR and CDR2 FQNEAQ (reference sequence). This CDR3 contains 13 residues. The CDR3 DNA follows: TGTGCCAGCATGGGGGGGACCGCCTACGAGCAGTACTTC. Encoded protein: CASMGGTAYEQYF.

This clonotype was observed a few times. V usage is TRBV10-3 and J usage is TRBJ2-1, with TRBD1 matching over 7 bases. The CDR3 is made up of 14 amino acids. Germline V CDR1 and CDR2: ENHRY, SYGVKD. V lost 11 bases and J lost 0; bases outside the gene matches: 7. The CDR3 protein is CAVRGPSSYNEQFF. DNA for the CDR3: TGTGCCGTGAGGGGGCCTAGCTCCTACAATGAGCAGTTCTTC.

The chain is built from TRBV7-2 and TRBJ2-3, with D perhaps matching TRBD1 or TRBD2 (5 bases each). The germline V gene encodes CDR1 SGHTA and CDR2 FQGNSA. The CDR3 runs to 15 residues. With 1 base removed from V and 8 bases from J, the gap between germline ends came to 16 bases. Here the CDR3 reads CASSLVVTVGGTQYF. DNA for the CDR3: TGTGCCAGCAGCTTAGTGGTGACGGTTGGGGGTACGCAGTATTTT.

The J gene is TRBJ2-3, the V gene TRBV2, with D uncertain. Germline V gene lookup returns CDR1 SNHLY and CDR2 FYNNEI. CDR3 length: 11 residues. V dropped 7 bases and J dropped 4 bases, with 6 bases sitting between them. DNA for the CDR3: TGTGCCAGCATCGAGTCAGATACGCAGTATTTT. Translating it yields CASIESDTQYF.

This clonotype occurred a few times. This chain connects TRBV9 to TRBJ1-6; 8 nucleotides match TRBD1. Germline V lookup: CDR1 SGDLS, CDR2 YYNGEE. V gave up 10 bases and J gave up 15 bases; unmatched junction bases: 9. The CDR3 loop spans 11 amino acids. The CDR3 DNA reads as TGTGCCCGAGGCGCAGGGGGCGACCTCCACTTT. Amino acid sequence: CARGAGGDLHF.

This clonotype has more than one count but fewer than ten. The chain combines TRBV12-3 or TRBV12-4 with TRBJ1-5, with TRBD1 matching over 7 bases. Trimming took 9 bases from V and 1 from J; bases not matched to a gene: 9. There are 15 residues in the CDR3. The CDR3 sequence is CASLGQGVSNQPQHF. CDR3 nucleotide sequence: TGTGCCAGTTTGGGGCAGGGGGTAAGCAATCAGCCCCAGCATTTT.

On this clonotype itself: A much bigger clone sits one base away, suggesting this may be a read error. The chain carries TRBV11-2 and TRBJ2-4; 7 nucleotides align to TRBD2. Germline CDR1 and CDR2: SGHAT and FQNNGV. V gave up 10 bases and J gave up 1 base; unmatched junction bases: 16. The CDR3 totals 17 residues. In DNA form, the CDR3 reads TGTGCCAACCGGGCCCCTAGCGGCGCTCGCGCCAAAAACATTCAGTACTTC. As protein: CANRAPSGARAKNIQYF. Full variable domain (outside the CDR3, taken from reference TRBV11-2 and TRBJ2-4): EAGVAQSPRYKIIEKRQSVAFWCNPISGHATLYWYQQILGQGPKLLIQFQNNGVVDDSQLPKDRFSAERLKGVDSTLKIQPAKLEDSAVYLCANRAPSGARAKNIQYFGAGTRLSVL.

In this sample, this clonotype turned up many times. V usage is TRBV13 and J usage is TRBJ2-7; D is unclear. This CDR3 contains 17 residues. V lost 4 bases and J lost 2, with 21 bases in between. Germline CDR1 reads PRHDT; CDR2 reads FYEKMQ (reference sequence). CDR3 in DNA: TGTGCCAGCAGCTCGGCGGCCATAACCTTCGGACCCTACGAGCAGTACTTC. As protein: CASSSAAITFGPYEQYF. The full variable domain, in which reference TRBV13 and TRBJ2-7 provide the parts outside the CDR3, is AAGVIQSPRHLIKEKRETATLKCYPIPRHDTVYWYQQGPGQDPQFLISFYEKMQSDKGSIPDRFSAQQFSDYHSELNMSSLELGDSALYFCASSSAAITFGPYEQYFGPGTRLTVT.

CDR3 amino acids: CASSLGFRTGGRSNEKLFF. The CDR3 coding sequence is TGTGCCAGCAGCTTAGGGTTTCGGACAGGGGGCCGAAGTAATGAAAAACTGTTTTTT. The chain carries TRBV7-6 and TRBJ1-4; 11 bases agree with TRBD1. The V gene's germline CDR1 is SGHVS and CDR2 FNYEAQ. This CDR3 has 19 residues. V was pared by 1 base and J by 4 bases, with 11 bases of the junction left unmatched.

Many counts were recorded for this clonotype. V and J are TRBV3-1 and TRBJ1-2, with TRBD1 matching over 11 bases. The V gene end was trimmed by 3 bases and the J gene end by 2 bases; junction bases not matched to a gene: 2. Germline CDR1 reads LGHDT; CDR2 reads YNNKEL (reference sequence). This CDR3 is 15 amino acids long. The CDR3 DNA reads TGTGCCAGCAGCCACGGGACAGGGGGAAACTATGGCTACACCTTC. Translation gives CASSHGTGGNYGYTF.

This clonotype was counted ten times or more. This CDR3 is CASSYSWENTEAFF. CDR3 sequence (DNA): TGTGCCAGCAGTTACTCCTGGGAGAACACTGAAGCTTTCTTT. V usage is TRBV6-5 and J usage is TRBJ1-1; no clear D. CDR1 and CDR2 (germline): MNHEY, SVGAGI. The CDR3 runs 14 residues. Trimming pared 0 bases from V and 1 base from J, leaving 6 bases between.